Following are 15 T cell receptor beta chains from one sample sequenced in a study of blood T cell repertoires in COVID-19. TCRdb's copy holds only in-frame clones and misses some; the assay was immunoSEQ multiplex PCR. The sample comprises approximately 200,000 clones, about 87% of which are singletons, and 6.2% rests with the top ten. Sequencing was carried out using peripheral blood. The receptor set was obtained from a man aged 55 to 70 who had recovered from COVID-19.

The chain couples TRBV12-3 or TRBV12-4 to TRBJ2-1; the match to TRBD2 covers 9 bases. V shed 6 bases and J 8 bases; nucleotides not matched to a gene: 5. The CDR3 consists of 13 residues. The CDR3 sequence is CASSRTSEDEQFF. The CDR3 coding sequence is TGTGCCAGCAGCCGGACTAGCGAAGATGAGCAGTTCTTC.

The chain uses TRBV6-6 and TRBJ1-2; 8 bases match TRBD1. Trimming took 10 bases from V and 3 from J; bases not matched to a gene: 10. The CDR3 loop spans 14 amino acids. Germline V lookup: CDR1 MNHNY, CDR2 SVGAGI (reference sequence). The CDR3 here is CATGTTGVDYGYTF. CDR3 nucleotides: TGTGCCACCGGAACGACAGGGGTAGACTATGGCTACACCTTC.

DNA of the CDR3: TGCGCCAGCAGCTCCCGGACTAGCGGGAATTACGAGCAGTACTTC. Translation gives CASSSRTSGNYEQYF. This chain connects TRBV5-1 to TRBJ2-7, with 12 positions matching TRBD2. CDR3 size: 15 residues. J gave up 4 bases and V 3 bases, and 5 bases lay outside the gene matches. Germline-derived CDR1 and CDR2 are SGHRS and YFSETQ.

The gene calls are TRBV2 and TRBJ1-2; 7 bases line up with TRBD1. Germline lookup yields CDR1 SNHLY and CDR2 FYNNEI. The J segment lost 2 bases and the V segment lost 10 bases, leaving 7 bases of the junction unmatched. This CDR3 is built from 13 residues. CDR3 in amino acids: CATQGESNYGYTF. The CDR3 DNA reads as TGTGCCACCCAGGGGGAATCGAACTATGGCTACACCTTC.

The J gene is TRBJ2-1, the V gene TRBV7-9, with 8 bases identical to TRBD2. Germline assignment: CDR1 SEHNR and CDR2 FQNEAQ (reference sequence). The CDR3 sequence is 17 residues long. The trim removed 5 bases at V and 0 bases at J, leaving 9 bases unmatched. The CDR3 DNA sequence: TGTGCCAGCAGCCTAGGGGGGCTAGCGGGCTCCTACAATGAGCAGTTCTTC. As protein: CASSLGGLAGSYNEQFF.

V gene TRBV19 combines with J gene TRBJ2-2, with TRBD1 as a possible D gene (5 bases). V lost 3 bases, J lost 5 bases, and 10 bases lay in between. This CDR3 region has 14 residues. Germline loops: CDR1 LNHDA, CDR2 SQIVND (reference sequence). CDR3 region: CASSMRQTTGELFF. CDR3 coding DNA: TGTGCCAGTAGTATGCGACAGACGACCGGGGAGCTGTTTTTT.

This clone was recorded once. CDR3 sequence (DNA): TGTGCCAGCAGCGTGGGAGTCGGAGGGGTCACTGAAGCTTTCTTT. Encoded protein: CASSVGVGGVTEAFF. J is TRBJ1-1 and V is TRBV9, with a possible D match to TRBD1 (5 bases). The CDR3 runs to 15 residues. Trimming pared 2 bases from V and 4 bases from J, leaving 15 bases between. Germline CDR1 SGDLS, CDR2 YYNGEE. Full variable domain (remainder filled in from reference TRBV9 and TRBJ1-1): DSGVTQTPKHLITATGQRVTLRCSPRSGDLSVYWYQQSLDQGLQFLIQYYNGEERAKGNILERFSAQQFPDLHSELNLSSLELGDSALYFCASSVGVGGVTEAFFGQGTRLTVV.

J is TRBJ1-4 and V is TRBV2; TRBD1 might be the D (6 bases). The V end lost 10 bases, the J end lost 5 bases, and 14 bases lay between the germline ends. The CDR3 covers 13 residues. The germline gives CDR1 SNHLY, CDR2 FYNNEI. CDR3 in amino acids: CATPGTLNEKLFF. CDR3 DNA: TGTGCCACTCCCGGGACATTAAATGAAAAACTGTTTTTT.

J is TRBJ1-2 and V is TRBV20-1; the D is unclear. Trimming shortened V by 3 bases and J by 0 bases, and 8 bases separated the two germline ends. The CDR3 extends over 13 amino acids. CDR1 DFQATT and CDR2 SNEGSKA come from the germline V gene (reference sequence). For the CDR3, the DNA is TGCAGTGCTAGTGCGGACTCTAACTATGGCTACACCTTC. Protein sequence: CSASADSNYGYTF.

This chain links TRBV5-5 with TRBJ2-5, with 8 bases matching TRBD2. After removal of 0 bases from V and 1 base from J, the junction contained 5 bases not matched to a gene. The germline V gene has CDR1 SGHKS and CDR2 YYEKEE (reference sequence). CDR3 length: 16 amino acids. The CDR3 protein is CASSLGAGASQETQYF. For the CDR3, the DNA is TGTGCCAGCAGCTTGGGAGCGGGAGCGAGCCAAGAGACCCAGTACTTC.

The genes are TRBV14 and TRBJ1-2; TRBD1 might be the D (6 bases). The V end was cut by 2 bases, the J end by 6 bases, with 13 bases between. Germline lookup yields CDR1 SGHDN and CDR2 FVKESK. The CDR3 length is 14 residues. This CDR3 is CASSQQGQSDGYTF. Written as DNA, the CDR3 is TGTGCCAGCAGCCAACAGGGGCAGTCAGATGGCTACACCTTC.

This clone was recorded once. The V call is TRBV9, the J call TRBJ1-5, with unresolved D. Trimming removed 3 bases from V and 3 bases from J, with 13 bases in between. The CDR3 runs 15 residues. The germline gives CDR1 SGDLS, CDR2 YYNGEE. CDR3 loop: CASSGGEGLNQPQHF. CDR3 sequence (DNA): TGTGCCAGCAGCGGCGGGGAGGGCCTCAATCAGCCCCAGCATTTT.

The V gene is TRBV7-3, the J gene TRBJ1-5; 8 bases align to TRBD1. The V gene's germline CDR1 is SGHTA and CDR2 FQGTGA. The junction had 2 bases not matched to a gene; V was cut back by 4 bases and J by 0 bases. The CDR3 contains 15 residues. The CDR3 DNA reads TGTGCCAGCAGCTCAACAGGGGGTAGCAATCAGCCCCAGCATTTT. Translating it yields CASSSTGGSNQPQHF.

The chain joins TRBV6-5 to TRBJ2-5; 7 nucleotides agree with TRBD2. With 6 bases clipped from V and 9 bases from J, the junction kept 7 bases outside the gene matches. The CDR3 extends over 12 amino acids. CDR1 is MNHEY and CDR2 is SVGAGI in the germline V gene. This CDR3 reads CASRAGEKAQYF. CDR3 coding DNA: TGTGCCAGCAGGGCGGGGGAGAAGGCCCAGTACTTC.

The chain links TRBV21-1 to TRBJ1-1; TRBD1 reflects the table's D call only, with no check against the DNA. TRBV21-1 is recorded as a pseudogene. There are 14 residues in the CDR3. The CDR3 nucleotides are TGTGCCAGCAGCAAGAATTCAGGGGCGACTGAAGCTTTCTTT. It codes for CASSKNSGATEAFF.